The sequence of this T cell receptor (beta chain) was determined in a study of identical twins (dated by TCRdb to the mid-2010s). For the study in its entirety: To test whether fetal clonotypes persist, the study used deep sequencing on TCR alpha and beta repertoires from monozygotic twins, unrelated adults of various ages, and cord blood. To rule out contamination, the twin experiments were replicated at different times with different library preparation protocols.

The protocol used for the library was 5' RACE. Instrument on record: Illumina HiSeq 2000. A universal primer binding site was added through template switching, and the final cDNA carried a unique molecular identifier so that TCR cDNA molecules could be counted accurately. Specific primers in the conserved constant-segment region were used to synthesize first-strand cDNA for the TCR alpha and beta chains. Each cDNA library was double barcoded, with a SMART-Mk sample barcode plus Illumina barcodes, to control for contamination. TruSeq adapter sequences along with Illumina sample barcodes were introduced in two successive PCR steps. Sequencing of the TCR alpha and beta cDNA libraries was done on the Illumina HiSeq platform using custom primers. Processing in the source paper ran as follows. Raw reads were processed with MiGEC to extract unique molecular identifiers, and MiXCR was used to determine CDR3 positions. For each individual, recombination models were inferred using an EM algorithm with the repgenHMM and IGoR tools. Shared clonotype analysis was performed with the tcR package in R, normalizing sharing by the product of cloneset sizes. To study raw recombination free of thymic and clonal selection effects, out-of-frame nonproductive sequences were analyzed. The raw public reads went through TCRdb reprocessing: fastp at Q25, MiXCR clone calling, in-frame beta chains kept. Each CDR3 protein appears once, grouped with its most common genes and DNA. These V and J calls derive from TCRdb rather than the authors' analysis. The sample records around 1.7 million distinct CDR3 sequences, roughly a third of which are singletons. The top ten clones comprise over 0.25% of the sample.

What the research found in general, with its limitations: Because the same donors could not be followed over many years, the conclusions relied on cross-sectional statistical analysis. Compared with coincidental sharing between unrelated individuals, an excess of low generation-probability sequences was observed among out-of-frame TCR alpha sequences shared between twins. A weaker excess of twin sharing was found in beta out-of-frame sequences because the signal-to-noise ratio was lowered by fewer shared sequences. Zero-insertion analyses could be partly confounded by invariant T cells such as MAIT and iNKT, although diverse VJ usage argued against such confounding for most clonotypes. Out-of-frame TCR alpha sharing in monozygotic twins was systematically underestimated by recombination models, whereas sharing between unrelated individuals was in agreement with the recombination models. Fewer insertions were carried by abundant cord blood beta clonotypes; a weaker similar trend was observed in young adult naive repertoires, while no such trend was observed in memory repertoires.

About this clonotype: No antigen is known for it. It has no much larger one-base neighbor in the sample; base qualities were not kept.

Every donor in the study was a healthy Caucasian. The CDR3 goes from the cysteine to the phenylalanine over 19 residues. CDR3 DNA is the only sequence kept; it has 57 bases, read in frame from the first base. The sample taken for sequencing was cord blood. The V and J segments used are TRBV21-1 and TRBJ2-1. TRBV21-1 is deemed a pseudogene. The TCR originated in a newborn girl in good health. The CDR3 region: CASSKDTFKTSIYYNEQFF. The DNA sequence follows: TGTGCCAGCAGCAAAGACACCTTTAAGACTAGCATCTACTACAATGAGCAGTTCTTC.